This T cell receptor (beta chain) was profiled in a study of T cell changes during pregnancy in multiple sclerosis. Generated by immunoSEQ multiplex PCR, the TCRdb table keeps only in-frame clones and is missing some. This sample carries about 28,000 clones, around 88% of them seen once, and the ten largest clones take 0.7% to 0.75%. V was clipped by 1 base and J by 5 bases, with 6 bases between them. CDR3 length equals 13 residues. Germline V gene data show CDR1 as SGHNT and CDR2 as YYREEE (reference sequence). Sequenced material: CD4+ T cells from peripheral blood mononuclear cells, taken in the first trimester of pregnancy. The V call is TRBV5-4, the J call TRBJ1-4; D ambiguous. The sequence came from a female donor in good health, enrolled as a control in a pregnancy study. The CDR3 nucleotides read TGTGCCAGCAGCTTGCGGCGGAATGAAAAACTGTTTTTT. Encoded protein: CASSLRRNEKLFF.